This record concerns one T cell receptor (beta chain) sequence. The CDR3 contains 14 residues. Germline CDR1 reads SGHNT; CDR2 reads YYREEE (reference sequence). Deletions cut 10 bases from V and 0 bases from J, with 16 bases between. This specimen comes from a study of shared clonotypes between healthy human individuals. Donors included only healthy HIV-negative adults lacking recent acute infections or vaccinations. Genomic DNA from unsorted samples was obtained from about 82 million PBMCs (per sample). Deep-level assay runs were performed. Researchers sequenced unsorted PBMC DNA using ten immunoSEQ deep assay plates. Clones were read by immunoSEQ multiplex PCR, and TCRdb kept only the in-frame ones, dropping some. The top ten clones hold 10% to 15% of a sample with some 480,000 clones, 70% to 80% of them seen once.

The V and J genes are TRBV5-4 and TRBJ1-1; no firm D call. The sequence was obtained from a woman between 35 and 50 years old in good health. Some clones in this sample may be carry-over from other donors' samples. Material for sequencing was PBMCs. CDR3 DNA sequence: TGTGCCGGATCAAAAGGGAGTGTGAACACTGAAGCTTTCTTT. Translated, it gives CAGSKGSVNTEAFF.